A selection of T cell receptor beta chains follows, all from one sample in a study of blood T cell repertoires in COVID-19. Clones were read by immunoSEQ multiplex PCR, and TCRdb kept only the in-frame ones, dropping some. The table includes over 150,000 clones, approximately 80% detected once. Sequencing was performed on peripheral blood. These receptors were obtained from a human donor in a cohort sampled during active COVID-19. Both conserved end residues are part of each CDR3. A D gene is named only where the DNA matches it firmly. Expanded clones get a size class; other rows say once, few or many, or leave the size out.

clone_size d_call j_call v_call cdr3_aa cdr3_nt
- - TRBJ2-7 TRBV12-5 CASAQKSGTRGISF TGTGCTAGTGCCCAAAAATCCGGGACAAGAGGTATCAGCTTC
- TRBD1 TRBJ2-4 TRBV19 CASSRQGENIQYF TGTGCCAGTAGCAGACAGGGGGAAAACATTCAGTACTTC
- - TRBJ1-1 TRBV30 CAWSYGRNTEAFF TGTGCCTGGAGTTACGGGAGGAACACTGAAGCTTTCTTT
- TRBD1 TRBJ2-5 TRBV19 CASSGEGTGGLETQYF TGTGCCAGTAGCGGAGAAGGGACAGGGGGCCTGGAGACCCAGTACTTC
- - TRBJ2-7 TRBV6-2/TRBV6-3 CASSYFTGNSYEQYF TGTGCCAGCAGTTACTTTACGGGGAACTCCTACGAGCAGTACTTC
few - TRBJ2-2 TRBV4-2 CASSQGLPNTGELFF TGTGCCAGCAGCCAAGGACTCCCGAACACCGGGGAGCTGTTTTTT
- TRBD2 TRBJ2-7 TRBV2 CATGLAGVRRWEQYF TGTGCCACCGGACTAGCGGGAGTGAGGCGGTGGGAGCAGTACTTC
- - TRBJ2-4 TRBV4-1 CASSQDGAGQNIQYF TGCGCCAGCAGCCAAGACGGAGCGGGCCAAAACATTCAGTACTTC
- TRBD2 TRBJ2-1 TRBV19 CASSIGRGYSYNEQFF TGTGCCAGTAGTATAGGGCGGGGGTACTCCTACAATGAGCAGTTCTTC
- - TRBJ2-1 TRBV11-2 CASSLDVSSSYNEQFF TGTGCCAGCAGCTTAGATGTGAGTAGCTCCTACAATGAGCAGTTCTTC
- - TRBJ2-3 TRBV7-9 CASSLYQSTDTQYF TGTGCCAGCAGCTTGTACCAGAGCACAGATACGCAGTATTTT
- TRBD1 TRBJ1-5 TRBV7-8 CASSSWTGTVYSNQPQHF TGTGCCAGCAGCTCATGGACCGGGACAGTATATAGCAATCAGCCCCAGCATTTT
once - TRBJ2-2 TRBV18 CAFTGFAGELFF TGTGCTTTTACAGGGTTCGCCGGGGAGCTGTTTTTT
- TRBD1 TRBJ2-7 TRBV7-9 CASSSGQGAKLSYEQYF TGTGCCAGCAGCTCGGGACAGGGGGCAAAACTATCCTACGAGCAGTACTTC
- TRBD1 TRBJ2-7 TRBV7-9 CASSSEDRGPSYEQYF TGTGCCAGCAGCTCCGAGGACAGGGGCCCCTCCTACGAGCAGTACTTC
- TRBD2 TRBJ2-1 TRBV5-1 CASSSTSGGHNEQFF TGCGCCAGCAGCTCGACTAGCGGGGGACACAATGAGCAGTTCTTC
once TRBD2 TRBJ2-1 TRBV30 CAWSGGRAYNEQFF TGTGCCTGGTCCGGCGGGAGGGCCTACAATGAGCAGTTCTTC
- - TRBJ1-1 TRBV6-5 CASSYSLATEAFF TGTGCCAGCAGTTACTCTTTGGCCACTGAAGCTTTCTTT
- TRBD1 TRBJ1-5 TRBV5-8 CASSSGTEGQPQHF TGTGCCAGCAGCTCCGGGACAGAGGGCCAGCCCCAGCATTTT
- TRBD2 TRBJ2-7 TRBV7-2 CASSLARTSGLTLYF TGTGCCAGCAGCTTAGCGCGTACTAGCGGTCTGACGCTGTACTTC
- - TRBJ1-4 TRBV18 CASSRDSDEKLFF TGTGCCAGCTCTCGCGACAGTGATGAAAAACTGTTTTTT
once TRBD1 TRBJ1-4 TRBV6-5 CASSLGTAGNEKLFF TGTGCCAGCAGTTTAGGGACAGCCGGAAATGAAAAACTGTTTTTT
few TRBD1 TRBJ1-4 TRBV28 CASNIQGGSEKLFF TGTGCCAGCAACATACAGGGGGGAAGCGAAAAACTGTTTTTT
- - TRBJ1-4 TRBV11-1 CASSLSTTNEKLFF TGTGCCAGCAGCTTATCTACAACTAATGAAAAACTGTTTTTT
- TRBD1 TRBJ2-7 TRBV28 CASRTGSYEQYF TGTGCCAGCAGGACAGGGTCCTACGAGCAGTACTTC
- - TRBJ2-3 TRBV21-1 CASSQWYTRLAGDPDTQYF TGTGCCAGCAGCCAGTGGTATACCCGACTAGCGGGAGACCCAGATACGCAGTATTTT
- TRBD2 TRBJ2-5 TRBV7-6 CASSSRTSGSGETQYF TGTGCCAGCAGCTCTAGGACTAGCGGGAGTGGGGAGACCCAGTACTTC
- - TRBJ1-5 TRBV28 CASTEAGSRNQPQHF TGTGCCAGCACCGAGGCTGGGTCGAGGAATCAGCCCCAGCATTTT
few TRBD1 TRBJ1-5 TRBV28 CASSDTGQGFQPQHF TGTGCCAGCAGTGATACGGGACAGGGATTTCAGCCCCAGCATTTT
- - TRBJ2-7 TRBV20-1 CSARAGNEQYF TGCAGTGCTAGAGCGGGGAACGAGCAGTACTTC
once TRBD1 TRBJ2-3 TRBV5-1 CASGGEGRSGGLVGADTQYF TGCGCCAGCGGCGGCGAGGGAAGGTCAGGGGGCTTAGTAGGCGCAGATACGCAGTATTTT
many - TRBJ2-1 TRBV11-2 CASSRGQRNSYNEQFF TGTGCCAGCAGCCGTGGTCAGCGCAACTCCTACAATGAGCAGTTCTTC
- - TRBJ2-7 TRBV28 CASSLMGAYEQYF TGTGCCAGCAGTTTAATGGGGGCTTACGAGCAGTACTTC
- TRBD2 TRBJ2-1 TRBV5-1 CASSLGGGSNEQFF TGCGCCAGCAGCTTGGGCGGCGGGAGCAATGAGCAGTTCTTC
- - TRBJ2-3 TRBV28 CASYTTGSTDTQYF TGTGCCAGCTATACTACAGGGAGCACAGATACGCAGTATTTT
- TRBD2 TRBJ2-7 TRBV4-2 CASSQVSGLAGAYEQYF TGTGCCAGCAGCCAAGTTTCGGGACTAGCGGGGGCCTACGAGCAGTACTTC
- TRBD1 TRBJ2-7 TRBV7-9 CASSLAGTGYEQYF TGTGCCAGCAGCTTAGCTGGGACAGGGTACGAGCAGTACTTC
- TRBD1 TRBJ1-1 TRBV3-1/TRBV3-2 CASSQKDRVGTEAFF TGTGCCAGCAGCCAAAAAGACAGGGTCGGCACTGAAGCTTTCTTT
- TRBD1 TRBJ2-7 TRBV30 CAWSATRQGHEQYF TGTGCCTGGAGTGCTACCAGACAGGGCCACGAGCAGTACTTC
- TRBD2 TRBJ2-1 TRBV7-9 CASSSAGGNEQFF TGTGCCAGCAGCTCTGCGGGAGGCAATGAGCAGTTCTTC
- TRBD1 TRBJ2-6 TRBV2 CASRVRGQRGANVLTF TGTGCCAGCAGGGTCAGGGGGCAAAGAGGGGCCAACGTCCTGACTTTC
- - TRBJ1-1 TRBV7-2 CASSPHREVNTEAFF TGTGCCAGCAGCCCCCATCGGGAGGTGAACACTGAAGCTTTCTTT
- - TRBJ1-2 TRBV6-5 CASSNSGTIYGYTF TGTGCCAGCAGTAACTCCGGGACAATTTACGGCTACACCTTC
- TRBD2 TRBJ2-1 TRBV5-6 CASSLAPAGGYNEQFF TGTGCCAGCAGCTTGGCCCCAGCGGGAGGTTACAATGAGCAGTTCTTC
- TRBD1 TRBJ1-3 TRBV3-1/TRBV3-2 CASSQGRGPGNTIYF TGTGCCAGCAGCCAGGGCAGGGGGCCGGGAAACACCATATATTTT
- - TRBJ1-1 TRBV10-3 CAIRRQLNTEAFF TGTGCCATCAGGCGACAACTGAACACTGAAGCTTTCTTT
- - TRBJ1-6 TRBV28 CASRPQGNNSPLHF TGTGCCAGCAGGCCACAGGGTAATAATTCACCCCTCCACTTT
- TRBD1 TRBJ2-2 TRBV5-4 CASSPRQGIAGELFF TGTGCCAGCAGCCCCCGACAGGGGATAGCCGGGGAGCTGTTTTTT
- - TRBJ2-7 TRBV2 CAISGGGYEQYF TGTGCCATCAGCGGTGGAGGTTACGAGCAGTACTTC
- TRBD2 TRBJ2-5 TRBV7-9 CASSGTASGYQETQYF TGTGCCAGCAGCGGTACGGCTAGCGGGTACCAAGAGACCCAGTACTTC
- TRBD2 TRBJ2-3 TRBV7-9 CASSLVASGSGDTQYF TGTGCCAGCAGCTTAGTTGCTAGCGGGAGTGGTGATACGCAGTATTTT
- TRBD1 TRBJ1-6 TRBV30 CAGWDRGSSPLHF TGTGCCGGATGGGACAGGGGGAGTTCACCCCTCCACTTT
- TRBD2 TRBJ2-4 TRBV10-1 CASSELTWTSGRYIQYF TGCGCCAGCAGTGAGTTAACCTGGACTAGCGGGAGATACATTCAGTACTTC
- - TRBJ1-1 TRBV28 CASSLFRVEAFF TGTGCCAGCAGTTTATTCAGGGTTGAAGCTTTCTTT
- - TRBJ1-1 TRBV7-8 CASSLSGGNTEAFF TGTGCCAGCAGCTTATCAGGAGGGAACACTGAAGCTTTCTTT
- TRBD1 TRBJ2-7 TRBV6-5 CASSYRRDRVGEQYF TGTGCCAGCAGTTACCGCCGGGACAGGGTCGGCGAGCAGTACTTC
- TRBD2 TRBJ2-3 TRBV7-8 CASSLRLAGGVPDTQYF TGTGCCAGCAGCCTAAGACTAGCGGGAGGTGTACCAGATACGCAGTATTTT
- TRBD1 TRBJ1-2 TRBV6-5 CASSLQGAGYTF TGTGCCAGCAGTTTGCAGGGGGCTGGCTACACCTTC
- - TRBJ1-1 TRBV10-2 CASSESGTENTEAFF TGCGCCAGCAGTGAGTCCGGGACTGAGAACACTGAAGCTTTCTTT
- - TRBJ1-6 TRBV6-1 CASSEQRRNSPLHF TGTGCCAGCAGTGAACAGCGACGAAATTCACCCCTCCACTTT